Shown below are 11 T cell receptor beta chains from a single sample sequenced in a study of T cells of healthy individuals. TCRdb re-called the 5' RACE reads through MiXCR, storing one row per CDR3 protein. The sample yields 60,000 to 75,000 distinct CDR3 sequences, 16% seen once. The receptors originated from a human donor in good health.

The table lists this clonotype with many counts. The J gene is TRBJ2-1, the V gene TRBV2; possibly TRBD2 for D (5 bases). Germline CDR1 is SNHLY and CDR2 is FYNNEI. This CDR3 spans 13 amino acids. V lost 6 bases to trimming and J lost 0 bases, with 6 bases between them. The CDR3 protein is CASRDSSYNEQFF. The CDR3, as DNA: TGTGCCAGCAGGGACTCCTCCTACAATGAGCAGTTCTTC.

V and J are TRBV12-3 or TRBV12-4 and TRBJ2-2, with 7 bases fitting TRBD2. V trimming: 5 bases; J trimming: 1 base; junction bases outside the gene matches: 4. The length of the CDR3 is 15 residues. This chain's CDR3 is CASSKLARNTGELFF. The DNA for the CDR3 is TGTGCCAGCAGTAAACTAGCGCGGAACACCGGGGAGCTGTTTTTT.

V and J are TRBV14 and TRBJ2-7, with 7 bases fitting TRBD1. This CDR3 contains 14 residues. V lost 3 bases and J lost 5; bases outside the gene matches: 7. The germline CDR1 and CDR2 sequences are SGHDN and FVKESK. The CDR3 region is CASSQTGKGNEQYF. CDR3 DNA sequence: TGTGCCAGCAGCCAGACAGGGAAGGGGAACGAGCAGTACTTC.

This clonotype was found a few times. The chain links TRBV18 to TRBJ1-6; 10 nucleotides align to TRBD1. CDR1 and CDR2 (germline): KGHSH, LQKENI. CDR3 length equals 16 residues. V lost 3 bases, J lost 9 bases, and 8 bases stayed unmatched. The CDR3 here is CASSPETGTGVSPLHF. CDR3 in DNA: TGTGCCAGCTCACCTGAAACCGGGACAGGGGTTTCACCCCTCCACTTT.

This rearrangement joins TRBV29-1 to TRBJ1-5; tentatively, D is TRBD1 (6 bases). CDR1 and CDR2 (germline): SQVTM, ANQGSEA. The CDR3 extends over 13 amino acids. V was trimmed by 5 bases and J by 3 bases, leaving 11 bases between them. The CDR3 region is CSVKGGTNQPQHF. The CDR3 bases are TGCAGCGTTAAAGGGGGAACCAATCAGCCCCAGCATTTT.

This clonotype was seen many times. The gene calls are TRBV20-1 and TRBJ1-5; 7 bases fit TRBD1. V shed 6 bases, J shed 4 bases, and the junction held 9 bases outside the gene matches. There are 14 residues in the CDR3. CDR1 and CDR2 from the germline V gene are DFQATT and SNEGSKA (reference sequence). The CDR3 reads CSALLQGPNQPQHF. CDR3 DNA: TGCAGTGCCTTATTACAGGGGCCTAATCAGCCCCAGCATTTT.

The chain carries TRBV4-1 and TRBJ2-1, with D unclear. Trimming left V 0 bases short and J 0 bases short, with 12 bases between. The CDR3 has 17 amino acids. CDR1 is MGHRA and CDR2 is YSYEKL in the germline V gene. The CDR3 region has the DNA TGCGCCAGCAGCCAAGATAGCCTGGCAGGCTCCTACAATGAGCAGTTCTTC. Its translation: CASSQDSLAGSYNEQFF.

This clonotype was observed at least ten times. The V call is TRBV12-3 or TRBV12-4, the J call TRBJ2-5; D is uncertain. This CDR3 contains 11 residues. V was pared by 2 bases and J by 5 bases, with 3 bases between. CDR3 DNA: TGTGCCAGCAGTTTATTGGAGACCCAGTACTTC. Amino acids: CASSLLETQYF.

Many counts were recorded for this clonotype. V gene TRBV29-1 combines with J gene TRBJ1-2; 9 bases align to TRBD1. The CDR3 has 15 amino acids. CDR1 is SQVTM, CDR2 ANQGSEA, per germline. V was pared by 7 bases and J by 4 bases, with 13 bases of the junction left unmatched. CDR3 residues: CSGSRGQGSTYGYTF. DNA for the CDR3: TGCAGCGGGTCCCGTGGACAGGGGAGTACCTATGGCTACACCTTC.

The J gene is TRBJ1-4, the V gene TRBV12-3 or TRBV12-4; the D is unclear. The V gene lost 3 bases and the J gene lost 7 bases, with 3 bases spanning the gap. The CDR3 loop spans 11 amino acids. This chain's CDR3 is CASSFAEKLFF. The CDR3 DNA is TGTGCCAGCAGTTTTGCTGAAAAACTGTTTTTT.

There are a few counts of this clonotype. This chain joins TRBV7-3 and TRBJ2-1, with a possible D match to TRBD2 (7 bases). The CDR3 length is 14 residues. Germline values: CDR1 SGHTA, CDR2 FQGTGA. V shed 6 bases and J shed 4 bases, with 13 bases lying between them. CDR3 DNA: TGTGCCAGCAGTTGGGGAGGGGGATACAATGAGCAGTTCTTC. This translates into CASSWGGGYNEQFF.